The following is a T cell receptor (beta chain) sequence with its context. Which antigen it targets is not known. One base away lies a much larger clone, so this may be a sequencing read error. The data stem from a study of CD8+CD57+ T cells in acquired aplastic anemia (dated by TCRdb to the late 2010s). For the wider study: Extracted DNA from sorted CD4+ and CD8+ cells averaged approximately 3 ug, ranging from roughly 0.2 to 30 ug. CD8+CD57+ expansion was defined as frequency above the mean frequency observed in healthy subjects. Points the paper makes about the study in general: Between patients and healthy controls, no significant difference in CD8+ Simpson's diversity was found (P=0.060). Twenty-nine CD8+ CDR3 sequences were shared between patients and controls but appeared highly expressed in patients and within their immunodominant clones.

TCR beta VDJ combination and CDR3 sequence profiling used genomic DNA as the template. TCR repertoire sequencing was run on an Illumina HiSeq 2000. Regarding the original processing steps: TRBV/TRBJ rearrangement plots, CDR3 size and DJ length profiles, and Simpson's diversity index were used to assess repertoires. The most abundant DNA sequence in the deep sequencing data was taken as the immunodominant clone. CDR3 amino acid sequences were screened for sharing across subjects and were compared with published repertoires and the VDJdb database. TCRdb itself trimmed the public reads at Q25 with fastp, ran MiXCR and retained productive beta chains. CDR3 protein duplicates are merged, each entry listing the most common genes and DNA. TCRdb, not the original authors, processed these V and J calls. Here the sample has some 150,000 distinct CDR3 sequences; about 48% occur a single time. The biggest ten clones account for 9.5% to 15% of the sample.

Expansion of CD8+CD57+ cells had been shown by flow cytometry in the patients chosen for sequencing. Every patient had severe acquired aplastic anemia, diagnosed using the International Study of Aplastic Anemia and Agranulocytosis and Camitta criteria. At the time blood was sampled, none of the patients had received any therapy. TCR repertoires of sorted CD4+ and CD8+ blood T cells from severe aplastic anemia patients and healthy subjects were deep-sequenced in the study. In the USA, patient enrollment took place under clinicaltrials.gov protocols 00001620, 01623167, 00001397, 00071045, 00081523 and 00961064. Ficoll-Paque density gradient centrifugation was used to isolate peripheral blood mononuclear cells. Before DNA extraction, CD4+ and CD8+ T cells were sorted with FACS or magnetic beads. In the germline V gene (reference sequence), CDR1 corresponds to SEHNR and CDR2 to FQNEAQ. The CDR3, cysteine through phenylalanine, is 12 amino acids long. The retained sequence is limited to the CDR3, 36 bases, with the frame set at the first base.

The TCR was taken from a human donor with aplastic anemia. The rearranged chain carries TRBV7-9 and TRBJ2-1; a weak D assignment points to TRBD1 (5 bases agree). Sequences were obtained from sorted CD4+, CD8+, or CD8+CD57+ T cells (not recorded which) from PBMCs. For the CDR3, the sequence is CASSRGDREQFF. Here is the DNA: TGCGCCAGCAGCCGAGGTGACAGAGAGCAGTTCTTC.